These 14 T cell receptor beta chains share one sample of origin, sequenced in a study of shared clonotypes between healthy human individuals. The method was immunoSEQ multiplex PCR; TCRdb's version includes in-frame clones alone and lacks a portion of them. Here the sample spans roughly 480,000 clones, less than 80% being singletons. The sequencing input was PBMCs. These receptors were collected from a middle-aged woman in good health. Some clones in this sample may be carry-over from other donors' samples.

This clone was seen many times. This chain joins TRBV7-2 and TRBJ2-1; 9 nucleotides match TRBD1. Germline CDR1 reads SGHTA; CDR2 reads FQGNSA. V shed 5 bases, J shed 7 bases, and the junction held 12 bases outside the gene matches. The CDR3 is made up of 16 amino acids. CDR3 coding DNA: TGTGCCAGCAGCCGAGAACCGGGACAGGGAGGAAATGAGCAGTTCTTC. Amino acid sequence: CASSREPGQGGNEQFF.

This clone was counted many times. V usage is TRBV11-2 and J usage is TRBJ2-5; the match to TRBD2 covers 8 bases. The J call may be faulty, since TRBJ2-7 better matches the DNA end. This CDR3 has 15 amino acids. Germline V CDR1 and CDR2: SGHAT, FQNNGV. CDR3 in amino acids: CASSFQTGTRNEQYF. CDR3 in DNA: TGTGCCAGCAGCTTTCAGACCGGGACTAGGAACGAGCAGTACTTC.

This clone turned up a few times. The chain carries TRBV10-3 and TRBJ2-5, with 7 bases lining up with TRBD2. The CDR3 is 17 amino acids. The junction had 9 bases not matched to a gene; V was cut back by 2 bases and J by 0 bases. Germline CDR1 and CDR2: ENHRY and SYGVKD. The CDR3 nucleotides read TGTGCCATCAGTGAGGGCCAAACTAGCGAGGACCAAGAGACCCAGTACTTC. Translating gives CAISEGQTSEDQETQYF.

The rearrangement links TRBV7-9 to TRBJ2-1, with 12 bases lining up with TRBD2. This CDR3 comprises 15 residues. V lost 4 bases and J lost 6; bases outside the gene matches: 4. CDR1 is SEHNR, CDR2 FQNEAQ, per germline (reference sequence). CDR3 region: CASSSSGRAGNEQFF. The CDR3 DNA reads TGTGCCAGCAGCTCTAGCGGGAGGGCCGGCAATGAGCAGTTCTTC.

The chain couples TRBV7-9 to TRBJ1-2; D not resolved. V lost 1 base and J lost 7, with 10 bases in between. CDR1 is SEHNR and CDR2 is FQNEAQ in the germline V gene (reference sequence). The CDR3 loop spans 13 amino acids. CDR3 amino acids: CASSLVSRGGYTF. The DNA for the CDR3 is TGTGCCAGCAGCTTAGTTTCCCGGGGTGGCTACACCTTC. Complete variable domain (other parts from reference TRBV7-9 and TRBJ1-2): DTGVSQNPRHKITKRGQNVTFRCDPISEHNRLYWYRQTLGQGPEFLTYFQNEAQLEKSRLLSDRFSAERPKGSFSTLEIQRTEQGDSAMYLCASSLVSRGGYTFGSGTRLTVV.

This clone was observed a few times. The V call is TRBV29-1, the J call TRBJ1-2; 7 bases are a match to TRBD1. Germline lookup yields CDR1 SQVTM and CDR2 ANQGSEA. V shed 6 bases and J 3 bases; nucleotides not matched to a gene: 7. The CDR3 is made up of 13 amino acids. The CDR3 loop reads CSVQTGNHYGYTF. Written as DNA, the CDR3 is TGCAGCGTACAGACAGGGAATCACTATGGCTACACCTTC.

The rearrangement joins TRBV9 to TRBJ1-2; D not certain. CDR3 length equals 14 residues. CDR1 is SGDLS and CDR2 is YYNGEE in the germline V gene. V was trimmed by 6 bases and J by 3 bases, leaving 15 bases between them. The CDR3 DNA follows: TGTGCCAGCACCATAGGAGCTCACGACTATGGCTACACCTTC. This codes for CASTIGAHDYGYTF. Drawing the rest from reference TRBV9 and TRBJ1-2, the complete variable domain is DSGVTQTPKHLITATGQRVTLRCSPRSGDLSVYWYQQSLDQGLQFLIQYYNGEERAKGNILERFSAQQFPDLHSELNLSSLELGDSALYFCASTIGAHDYGYTFGSGTRLTVV.

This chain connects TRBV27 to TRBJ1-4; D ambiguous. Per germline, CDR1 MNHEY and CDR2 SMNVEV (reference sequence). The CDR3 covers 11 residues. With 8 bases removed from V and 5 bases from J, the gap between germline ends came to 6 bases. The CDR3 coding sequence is TGTGCCAGCTCCCTCAATGAAAAACTGTTTTTT. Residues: CASSLNEKLFF.

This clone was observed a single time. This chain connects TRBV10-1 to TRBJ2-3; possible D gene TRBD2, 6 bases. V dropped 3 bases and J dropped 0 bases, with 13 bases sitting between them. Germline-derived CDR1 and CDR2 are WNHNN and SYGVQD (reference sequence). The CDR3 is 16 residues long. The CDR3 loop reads CASSDGGNPSTDTQYF. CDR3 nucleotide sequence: TGCGCCAGCAGTGATGGAGGGAATCCTAGCACAGATACGCAGTATTTT.

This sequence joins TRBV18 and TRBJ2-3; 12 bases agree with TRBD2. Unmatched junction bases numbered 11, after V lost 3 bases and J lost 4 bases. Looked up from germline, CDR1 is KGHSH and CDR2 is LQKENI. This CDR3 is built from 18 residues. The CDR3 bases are TGTGCCAGCTCACCGGGACTAGCGGGTCCGACTAGGGCAGATACGCAGTATTTT. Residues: CASSPGLAGPTRADTQYF.

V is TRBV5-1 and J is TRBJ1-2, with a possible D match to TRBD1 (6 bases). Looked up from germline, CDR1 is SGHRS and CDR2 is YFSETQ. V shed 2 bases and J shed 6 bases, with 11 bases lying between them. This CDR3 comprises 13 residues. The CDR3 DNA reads TGCGCCAGCAGCTTACAGGGAGAGGATGGCTACACCTTC. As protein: CASSLQGEDGYTF.

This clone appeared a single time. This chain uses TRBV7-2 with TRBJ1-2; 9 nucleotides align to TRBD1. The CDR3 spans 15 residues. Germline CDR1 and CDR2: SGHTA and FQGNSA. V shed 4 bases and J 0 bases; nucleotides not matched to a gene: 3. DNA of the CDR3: TGTGCCAGCAGCTCCGGACAGGGGACTAACTATGGCTACACCTTC. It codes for CASSSGQGTNYGYTF.

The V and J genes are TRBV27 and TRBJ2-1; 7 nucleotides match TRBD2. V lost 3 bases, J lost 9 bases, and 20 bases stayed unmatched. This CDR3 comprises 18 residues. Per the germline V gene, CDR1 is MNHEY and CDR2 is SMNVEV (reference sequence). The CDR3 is CASSFSPPVFGLGVEQFF. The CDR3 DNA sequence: TGTGCCAGCAGTTTCTCCCCCCCTGTATTCGGACTAGGGGTTGAGCAGTTCTTC.

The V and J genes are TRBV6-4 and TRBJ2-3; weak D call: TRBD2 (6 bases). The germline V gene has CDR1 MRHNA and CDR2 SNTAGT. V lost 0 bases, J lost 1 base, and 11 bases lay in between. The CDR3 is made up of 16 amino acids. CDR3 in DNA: TGTGCCAGCAGTGACTCGTCGGGAGAGGGCACAGATACGCAGTATTTT. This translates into CASSDSSGEGTDTQYF.